This T cell receptor beta chain was identified in a study of blood T cell repertoires in COVID-19. Across the study: Acute-phase and convalescent COVID-19 samples originated in the United States, Italy and Spain. Nucleic acid was either cDNA or gDNA, and it came from T cells, B-cell-depleted T cells, or PBMCs.

The CDR3 is 14 residues long. The V gene's germline CDR1 is LGHDT and CDR2 YNNKEL (reference sequence). Trimming shortened V by 2 bases and J by 1 base, and 9 bases separated the two germline ends. Profiling relied on immunoSEQ multiplex PCR, and the TCRdb table lists in-frame clones only, not all of them. The data contain 150,000 to 180,000 clones, around 78% of them singletons. Sequences were obtained from peripheral blood. This chain connects TRBV3-1 (or the pseudogene TRBV3-2) to TRBJ2-7; D might be TRBD1 (6 bases). The source is an older man with acute or convalescent COVID-19. CDR3 residues: CASSQNRVSYEQYF. The CDR3 DNA reads as TGTGCCAGCAGCCAAAACAGGGTGTCCTACGAGCAGTACTTC.